The source of this T cell receptor (beta chain) is a study of control samples from healthy donors and cancer patients (dated by TCRdb to 2018 to 2021). The library was made by the immunoSEQ multiplex PCR assay. TCRdb's version of the immuneACCESS table is confined to in-frame rearrangements and falls short of the full clone set. An unresolved V gene accounts for under half of the shortfall where checked; the remainder is of unknown origin. The sample data list some 120,000 clones, and around 93% of these were observed just once. The ten largest clones represent roughly 8.6% of the sample. A word on this clone: The antigen this receptor binds is unknown. Per-base quality was not reported, and no clone a single base away is much larger than it.

The CDR3 measures 16 amino acids from cysteine to phenylalanine. Just CDR3 DNA is preserved here, 48 bases in frame from base 1. V is reduced by 0 bases and J by 4 bases, leaving a spacing of 13 bases between them. Per the germline V gene (reference sequence), MNHEY is the CDR1 and SMNVEV is the CDR2. Specimen: blood. The rearranged chain carries TRBV27 and TRBJ1-5, with the D gene uncertain. The TCR was taken from a man aged 18 to 35 in good health. The CDR3 here reads CASSLSWQVFNQPQHF. Read as DNA, the sequence is TGTGCCAGCAGTTTATCGTGGCAGGTTTTTAATCAGCCCCAGCATTTT.